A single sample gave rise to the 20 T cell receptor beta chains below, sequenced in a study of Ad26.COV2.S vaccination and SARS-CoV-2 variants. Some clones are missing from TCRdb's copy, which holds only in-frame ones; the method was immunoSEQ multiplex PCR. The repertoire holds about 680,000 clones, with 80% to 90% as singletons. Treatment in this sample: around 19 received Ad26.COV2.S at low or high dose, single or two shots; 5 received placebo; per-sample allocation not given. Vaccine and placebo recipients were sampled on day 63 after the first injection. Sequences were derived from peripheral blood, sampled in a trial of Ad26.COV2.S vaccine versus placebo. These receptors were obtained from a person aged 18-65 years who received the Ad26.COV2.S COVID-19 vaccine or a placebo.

CDR3 coding DNA: TGTGCCTCCCGTACCACAGGGCCACATTCACCCCTCCACTTT. Encoded protein: CASRTTGPHSPLHF. The chain employs TRBV10-3 and TRBJ1-6, with a tentative D call TRBD1 (6 bases). V lost 11 bases and J 8 bases, leaving 19 bases between the germline ends. Looked up from germline, CDR1 is ENHRY and CDR2 is SYGVKD. CDR3 length: 14 residues.

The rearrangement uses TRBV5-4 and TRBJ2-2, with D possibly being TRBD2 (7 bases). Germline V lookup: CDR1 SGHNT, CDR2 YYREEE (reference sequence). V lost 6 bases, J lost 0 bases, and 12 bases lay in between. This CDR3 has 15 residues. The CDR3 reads CASTKGGPNTGELFF. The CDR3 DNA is TGTGCCAGCACTAAGGGGGGGCCGAACACCGGGGAGCTGTTTTTT. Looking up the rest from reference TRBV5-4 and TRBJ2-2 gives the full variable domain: ETGVTQSPTHLIKTRGQQVTLRCSSQSGHNTVSWYQQALGQGPQFIFQYYREEENGRGNFPPRFSGLQFPNYSSELNVNALELDDSALYLCASTKGGPNTGELFFGEGSRLTVL.

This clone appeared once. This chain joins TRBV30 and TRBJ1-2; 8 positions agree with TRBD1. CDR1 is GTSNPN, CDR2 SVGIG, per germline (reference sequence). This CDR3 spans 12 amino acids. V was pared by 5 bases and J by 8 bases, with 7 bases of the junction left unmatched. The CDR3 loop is CAWRTGSMGYTF. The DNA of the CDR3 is TGTGCCTGGCGGACAGGGAGTATGGGCTACACCTTC.

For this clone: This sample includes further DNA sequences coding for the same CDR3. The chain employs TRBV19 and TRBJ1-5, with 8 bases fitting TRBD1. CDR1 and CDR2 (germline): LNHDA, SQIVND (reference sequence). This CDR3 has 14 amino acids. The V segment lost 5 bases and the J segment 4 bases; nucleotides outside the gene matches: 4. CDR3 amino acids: CASSPTGGNQPQHF. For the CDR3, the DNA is TGTGCCAGTAGTCCAACAGGGGGGAATCAGCCCCAGCATTTT.

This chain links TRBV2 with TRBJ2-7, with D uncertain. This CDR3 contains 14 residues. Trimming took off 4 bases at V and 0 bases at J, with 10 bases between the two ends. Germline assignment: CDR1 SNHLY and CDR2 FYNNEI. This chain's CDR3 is CASSGGPISYEQYF. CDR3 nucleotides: TGTGCCAGCAGTGGGGGTCCTATCTCCTACGAGCAGTACTTC. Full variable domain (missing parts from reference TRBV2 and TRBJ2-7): EPEVTQTPSHQVTQMGQEVILRCVPISNHLYFYWYRQILGQKVEFLVSFYNNEISEKSEIFDDQFSVERPDGSNFTLKIRSTKLEDSAMYFCASSGGPISYEQYFGPGTRLTVT.

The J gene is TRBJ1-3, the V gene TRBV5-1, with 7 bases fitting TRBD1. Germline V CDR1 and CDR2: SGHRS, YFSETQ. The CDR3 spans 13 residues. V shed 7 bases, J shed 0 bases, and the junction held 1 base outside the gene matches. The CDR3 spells CASGTDSGNTIYF. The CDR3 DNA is TGCGCCAGCGGGACAGACTCTGGAAACACCATATATTTT.

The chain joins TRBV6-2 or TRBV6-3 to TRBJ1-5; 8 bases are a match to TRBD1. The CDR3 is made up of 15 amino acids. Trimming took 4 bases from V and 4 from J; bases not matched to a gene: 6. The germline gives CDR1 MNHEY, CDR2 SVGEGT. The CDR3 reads CASSWRRDRNQPQHF. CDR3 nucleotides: TGTGCCAGCAGTTGGCGCAGGGACAGGAATCAGCCCCAGCATTTT.

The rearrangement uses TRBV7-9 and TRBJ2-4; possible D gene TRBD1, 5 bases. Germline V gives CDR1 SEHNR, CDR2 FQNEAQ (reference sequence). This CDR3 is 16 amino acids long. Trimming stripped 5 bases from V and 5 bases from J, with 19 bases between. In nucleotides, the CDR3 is TGTGCCAGCAGCCGAGAGGCAGCCACAGGTGAAAACATTCAGTACTTC. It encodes CASSREAATGENIQYF.

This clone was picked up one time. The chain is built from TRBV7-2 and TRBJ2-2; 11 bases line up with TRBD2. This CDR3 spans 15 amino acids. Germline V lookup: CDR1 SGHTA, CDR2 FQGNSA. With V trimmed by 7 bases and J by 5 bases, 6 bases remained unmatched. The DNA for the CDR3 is TGTGCCAGCATCGTAGCGGGAGGGTTGACCGGGGAGCTGTTTTTT. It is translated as CASIVAGGLTGELFF. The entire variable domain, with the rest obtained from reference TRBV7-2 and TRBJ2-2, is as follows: GAGVSQSPSNKVTEKGKDVELRCDPISGHTALYWYRQSLGQGLEFLIYFQGNSAPDKSGLPSDRFSAERTGGSVSTLTIQRTQQEDSAVYLCASIVAGGLTGELFFGEGSRLTVL.

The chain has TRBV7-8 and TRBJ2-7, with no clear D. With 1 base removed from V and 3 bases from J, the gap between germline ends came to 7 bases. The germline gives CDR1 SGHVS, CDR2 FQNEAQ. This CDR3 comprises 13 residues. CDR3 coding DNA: TGTGCCAGCAGCTTAGAACAGTTCTACGAGCAGTACTTC. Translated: CASSLEQFYEQYF. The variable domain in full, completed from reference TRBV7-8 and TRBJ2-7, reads GAGVSQSPRYKVAKRGQDVALRCDPISGHVSLFWYQQALGQGPEFLTYFQNEAQLDKSGLPSDRFFAERPEGSVSTLKIQRTQQEDSAVYLCASSLEQFYEQYFGPGTRLTVT.

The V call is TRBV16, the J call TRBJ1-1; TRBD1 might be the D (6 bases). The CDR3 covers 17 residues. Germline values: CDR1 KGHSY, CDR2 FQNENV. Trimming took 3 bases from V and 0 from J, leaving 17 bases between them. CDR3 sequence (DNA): TGTGCCAGCAGCCAGGCGACGTGGGGGGGGCTGAACACTGAAGCTTTCTTT. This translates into CASSQATWGGLNTEAFF. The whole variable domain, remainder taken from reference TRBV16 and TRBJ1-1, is GEEVAQTPKHLVRGEGQKAKLYCAPIKGHSYVFWYQQVLKNEFKFLISFQNENVFDETGMPKERFSAKCLPNSPCSLEIQATKLEDSAVYFCASSQATWGGLNTEAFFGQGTRLTVV.

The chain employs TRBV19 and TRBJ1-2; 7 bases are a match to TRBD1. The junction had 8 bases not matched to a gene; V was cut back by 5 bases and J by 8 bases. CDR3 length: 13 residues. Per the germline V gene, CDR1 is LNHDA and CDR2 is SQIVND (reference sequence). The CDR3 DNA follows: TGTGCCAGTAGTCCTACAGGGGCACGAGGCTACACCTTC. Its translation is CASSPTGARGYTF.

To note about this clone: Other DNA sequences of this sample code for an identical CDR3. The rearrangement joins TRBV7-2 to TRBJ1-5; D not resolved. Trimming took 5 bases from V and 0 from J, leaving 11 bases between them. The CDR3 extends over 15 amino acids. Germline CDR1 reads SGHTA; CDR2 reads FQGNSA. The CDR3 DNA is TGTGCCAGCAGCGCGACGGGGTATAGCAATCAGCCCCAGCATTTT. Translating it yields CASSATGYSNQPQHF.

The CDR3 sequence: CAWSTSNPGVNTEAFF. CDR3 nucleotide sequence: TGTGCCTGGAGTACTTCTAACCCAGGGGTGAACACTGAAGCTTTCTTT. This sequence joins TRBV30 and TRBJ1-1; maybe TRBD1 (6 bases). V lost 2 bases and J lost 0, with 16 bases in between. Germline lookup yields CDR1 GTSNPN and CDR2 SVGIG (reference sequence). The CDR3 loop spans 16 amino acids. The entire variable domain, with the rest obtained from reference TRBV30 and TRBJ1-1, is as follows: SQTIHQWPATLVQPVGSPLSLECTVEGTSNPNLYWYRQAAGRGLQLLFYSVGIGQISSEVPQNLSASRPQDRQFILSSKKLLLSDSGFYLCAWSTSNPGVNTEAFFGQGTRLTVV.

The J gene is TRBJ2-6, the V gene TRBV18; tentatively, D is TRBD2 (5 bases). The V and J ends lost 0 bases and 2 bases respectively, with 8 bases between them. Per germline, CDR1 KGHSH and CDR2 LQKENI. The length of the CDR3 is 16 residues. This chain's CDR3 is CASSPPGLPGANVLTF. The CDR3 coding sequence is TGTGCCAGCTCACCACCTGGACTCCCTGGGGCCAACGTCCTGACTTTC.

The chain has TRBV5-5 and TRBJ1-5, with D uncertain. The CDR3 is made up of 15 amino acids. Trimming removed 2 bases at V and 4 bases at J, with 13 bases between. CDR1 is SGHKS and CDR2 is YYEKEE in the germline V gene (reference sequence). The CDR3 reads CASSFRGLGNQPQHF. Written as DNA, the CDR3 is TGTGCCAGCAGCTTTCGTGGTTTGGGGAATCAGCCCCAGCATTTT.

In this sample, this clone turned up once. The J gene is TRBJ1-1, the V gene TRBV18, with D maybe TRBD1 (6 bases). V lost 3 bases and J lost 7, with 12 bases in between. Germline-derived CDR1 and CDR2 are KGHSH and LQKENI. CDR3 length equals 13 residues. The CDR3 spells CASSPRQESEAFF. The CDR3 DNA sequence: TGTGCCAGCTCACCCAGACAGGAGAGTGAAGCTTTCTTT.

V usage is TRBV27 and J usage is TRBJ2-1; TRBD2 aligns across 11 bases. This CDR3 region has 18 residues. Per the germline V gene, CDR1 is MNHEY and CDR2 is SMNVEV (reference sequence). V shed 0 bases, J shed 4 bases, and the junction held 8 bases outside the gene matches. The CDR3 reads CASSLSGGLAGGYNEQFF. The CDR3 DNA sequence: TGTGCCAGCAGTTTATCGGGGGGGTTAGCGGGAGGGTACAATGAGCAGTTCTTC.

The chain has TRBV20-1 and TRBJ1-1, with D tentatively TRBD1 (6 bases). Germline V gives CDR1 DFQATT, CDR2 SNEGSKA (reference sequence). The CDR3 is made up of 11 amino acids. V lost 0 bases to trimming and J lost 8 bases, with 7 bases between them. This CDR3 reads CSARDGGEAFF. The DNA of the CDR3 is TGCAGTGCTAGAGACGGGGGCGAAGCTTTCTTT.

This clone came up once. CDR3 nucleotide sequence: TGTGCCAGCAGGACAGGTGGCCAGTATGGCTACACCTTC. It encodes CASRTGGQYGYTF. V and J are TRBV25-1 and TRBJ1-2, with D maybe TRBD1 (6 bases). CDR3 length equals 13 residues. Germline CDR1 and CDR2: MGHDK and SYGVNS. V was shortened by 6 bases and J by 5 bases, with 13 bases between the two germline ends.